What follows are 20 T cell receptor beta chains derived from one specimen sequenced in a study of vaccination effects on CD4 cells after COVID-19. For these TCRs, the target antigens are not known. ViraFEST expansion of antigen-specific CD4+ T cells with viral peptide pools preceded sequencing. Subsequent to 10 days of culture, CD4+ T cells were isolated. All vaccine recipients tested negative for nucleocapsid antibodies and had never contracted SARS-CoV-2 infection. Assay: immunoSEQ multiplex PCR; the TCRdb copy retains only in-frame clones and omits some. Among fewer than 30,000 clones, around 75% were seen once, and the ten largest hold 30%. Sequencing was performed on CD4+ T cells from PBMCs cultured with SARS-CoV-2 spike peptides, taken before COVID-19 vaccination. The receptors come from a human donor who received a COVID-19 vaccine.

The genes are TRBV6-2 or TRBV6-3 and TRBJ2-6; D remains unclear. Germline V gene data show CDR1 as MNHEY and CDR2 as SVGEGT. V dropped 4 bases and J dropped 3 bases, with 10 bases sitting between them. The CDR3 spans 15 residues. The CDR3 is CASSSRPGGANVLTF. CDR3 sequence (DNA): TGTGCCAGCAGTTCCCGGCCCGGTGGGGCCAACGTCCTGACTTTC.

V and J are TRBV6-5 and TRBJ2-7; 7 bases map to TRBD2. The V gene end was trimmed by 11 bases and the J gene end by 7 bases; junction bases not matched to a gene: 8. CDR3 length: 11 residues. Germline V gene lookup returns CDR1 MNHEY and CDR2 SVGAGI. CDR3 sequence reads: CAGGGRREQYF. The DNA for the CDR3 is TGTGCCGGGGGGGGTCGCCGGGAGCAGTACTTC.

The sample holds a few counts of this clone. The V call is TRBV6-5, the J call TRBJ2-2, with D perhaps TRBD2 (5 bases). Germline V CDR1 and CDR2: MNHEY, SVGAGI. This CDR3 comprises 14 residues. Trimming removed 9 bases at V and 1 base at J, with 12 bases between. In DNA, the CDR3 is TGTGCCAGTACGGGGTTACGGAACACCGGGGAGCTGTTTTTT. This sequence encodes CASTGLRNTGELFF.

This chain joins TRBV9 and TRBJ2-6; D gene uncertain. This CDR3 is built from 15 residues. Between the trimmed V and J ends, which lost 0 bases and 4 bases, there was a span of 8 bases. Per germline, CDR1 SGDLS and CDR2 YYNGEE. This chain's CDR3 is CASSVDVSGANVLTF. The CDR3, as DNA: TGTGCCAGCAGCGTAGATGTGTCGGGGGCCAACGTCCTGACTTTC.

This clone has just a few counts. The chain joins TRBV9 to TRBJ1-6, with 8 bases lining up with TRBD1. This CDR3 comprises 18 residues. The junction had 12 bases not matched to a gene; V was cut back by 0 bases and J by 7 bases. Germline CDR1 reads SGDLS; CDR2 reads YYNGEE. CDR3 loop: CASSVEARPGQENSPLHF. The CDR3 DNA sequence: TGTGCCAGCAGCGTAGAGGCCAGACCGGGACAGGAAAATTCACCCCTCCACTTT. The full variable domain, rest sourced from reference TRBV9 and TRBJ1-6, is DSGVTQTPKHLITATGQRVTLRCSPRSGDLSVYWYQQSLDQGLQFLIQYYNGEERAKGNILERFSAQQFPDLHSELNLSSLELGDSALYFCASSVEARPGQENSPLHFGNGTRLTVT.

This chain connects TRBV6-5 to TRBJ1-6, with a possible D match to TRBD1 (5 bases). Germline assignment: CDR1 MNHEY and CDR2 SVGAGI. Between the trimmed V and J ends, which lost 6 bases and 7 bases, there was a span of 13 bases. The CDR3 spans 14 residues. This CDR3 reads CASRPDSGNSPLHF. DNA for the CDR3: TGTGCCAGCAGACCTGACAGCGGAAATTCACCCCTCCACTTT.

The chain carries TRBV9 and TRBJ2-3; perhaps D is TRBD1 or TRBD2 (5 bases each). Between the trimmed V and J ends, which lost 4 bases and 0 bases, there was a span of 15 bases. Germline V lookup: CDR1 SGDLS, CDR2 YYNGEE. This CDR3 has 16 amino acids. In DNA, the CDR3 is TGTGCCAGCAGCCAGACCGGGACCCTAAGCACAGATACGCAGTATTTT. It yields the protein CASSQTGTLSTDTQYF.

V is TRBV29-1 and J is TRBJ2-7; D is perhaps TRBD2 (5 bases). CDR3 length equals 14 residues. Germline V gene lookup returns CDR1 SQVTM and CDR2 ANQGSEA. V gave up 3 bases and J gave up 7 bases, with 19 bases separating them. CDR3 in DNA: TGCAGCGTTGAGTACGGTTCGGGGTCTACGGAGCAGTACTTC. Amino acid sequence: CSVEYGSGSTEQYF.

This chain joins TRBV10-3 and TRBJ1-1; TRBD1 aligns across 7 bases. The germline gives CDR1 ENHRY, CDR2 SYGVKD. The V gene end was trimmed by 7 bases and the J gene end by 8 bases; junction bases not matched to a gene: 10. The CDR3 contains 13 residues. CDR3 sequence (DNA): TGTGCCATCAACGATCTAGGGGGCATGGAAGCTTTCTTT. Translation: CAINDLGGMEAFF.

The chain combines TRBV7-9 with TRBJ2-3, with D possibly TRBD2 on 6 matching bases. Germline V lookup: CDR1 SEHNR, CDR2 FQNEAQ (reference sequence). Trimming took off 2 bases at V and 2 bases at J, with 11 bases between the two ends. The CDR3 is 15 residues long. The CDR3 reads CASSLLGGFTDTQYF. The CDR3 coding sequence is TGTGCCAGCAGCTTACTTGGGGGGTTCACAGATACGCAGTATTTT.

This chain uses TRBV3-1 (or the pseudogene TRBV3-2) with TRBJ2-7, with 10 bases lining up with TRBD1. Germline trimming cut 4 bases from V and 2 bases from J; bases unmatched to any gene: 5. Germline CDR1 is LGHDT and CDR2 is YNNKEL (reference sequence). The length of the CDR3 is 15 residues. For the CDR3, the DNA is TGTGCCAGCAGCCGGGGACAGGGGACGACCTACGAGCAGTACTTC. Protein product: CASSRGQGTTYEQYF.

This clone has more than one count but fewer than ten. The chain joins TRBV11-2 to TRBJ2-1; D gene ambiguous. This CDR3 is 14 amino acids long. The germline gives CDR1 SGHAT, CDR2 FQNNGV. The ends were cut back, 3 bases at V and 7 bases at J, with 13 bases in the middle. The CDR3 nucleotides are TGTGCCAGCAGCTTCTCCCTGGCGAGTAATGAGCAGTTCTTC. It is translated as CASSFSLASNEQFF.

In DNA form, the CDR3 reads TGTGCCAGCAGCCAAGCAACAGGGGGCGCGGGGGGAAACACCATATATTTT. It yields the protein CASSQATGGAGGNTIYF. This chain connects TRBV3-1 (or the pseudogene TRBV3-2) to TRBJ1-3; 9 positions agree with TRBD1. V shed 1 base, J shed 4 bases, and the junction held 8 bases outside the gene matches. Germline assignment: CDR1 LGHDT and CDR2 YNNKEL (reference sequence). CDR3 length equals 17 residues.

This clone was observed once. The rearrangement links TRBV4-1 to TRBJ1-1; tentative D call: TRBD1 (6 bases). V was trimmed by 0 bases and J by 5 bases, leaving 7 bases between them. The CDR3 has 13 amino acids. Germline V CDR1 and CDR2: MGHRA, YSYEKL. The CDR3 DNA is TGCGCCAGCAGCCAAGAAGGGGGTACTGAAGCTTTCTTT. Residues: CASSQEGGTEAFF.

This chain uses TRBV18 with TRBJ1-6; D is undetermined. The V and J ends lost 4 bases and 8 bases respectively, with 9 bases between them. The CDR3 covers 13 residues. CDR1 and CDR2 (germline): KGHSH, LQKENI. The CDR3 DNA is TGTGCCAGCTCACTCTCTGGCGATTCACCCCTCCACTTT. It specifies CASSLSGDSPLHF.

The V call is TRBV4-1, the J call TRBJ2-5; the match to TRBD2 covers 10 bases. The germline gives CDR1 MGHRA, CDR2 YSYEKL. The CDR3 is made up of 15 amino acids. Trimming took 4 bases from V and 7 from J; bases not matched to a gene: 9. The CDR3 DNA reads as TGCGCCAGCAGCCCAGGACTAGCGGAATCGGTGACCCAGTACTTC. This sequence encodes CASSPGLAESVTQYF.

The V and J genes are TRBV29-1 and TRBJ2-7, with D unresolved. Germline CDR1 is SQVTM and CDR2 is ANQGSEA. V lost 4 bases and J lost 8, with 15 bases in between. This CDR3 region has 12 residues. Here the CDR3 reads CSVVTHPSKQYF. CDR3 coding DNA: TGCAGCGTTGTAACCCACCCCAGCAAGCAGTACTTC.

V and J are TRBV2 and TRBJ1-2; no firm D call. V lost 0 bases and J 7 bases, leaving 15 bases between the germline ends. Per the germline V gene, CDR1 is SNHLY and CDR2 is FYNNEI. This CDR3 contains 15 residues. The CDR3 here is CASSEAQGSHGGYTF. CDR3 sequence (DNA): TGTGCCAGCAGTGAAGCGCAAGGGTCCCATGGTGGCTACACCTTC. Based on the CDR3 plus reference TRBV2 and TRBJ1-2, the full variable domain is EPEVTQTPSHQVTQMGQEVILRCVPISNHLYFYWYRQILGQKVEFLVSFYNNEISEKSEIFDDQFSVERPDGSNFTLKIRSTKLEDSAMYFCASSEAQGSHGGYTFGSGTRLTVV.

The chain has TRBV28 and TRBJ2-3, with D perhaps matching TRBD1 (5 bases). This CDR3 is built from 13 residues. CDR1 and CDR2 (germline): MDHEN, SYDVKM. Between the trimmed V and J ends, which lost 4 bases and 2 bases, there was a span of 7 bases. The CDR3 here is CASSSQDTDTQYF. DNA for the CDR3: TGTGCCAGCAGTTCACAGGACACAGATACGCAGTATTTT.

The rearrangement links TRBV28 to TRBJ1-5; D is possibly TRBD1 (6 bases). V was pared by 3 bases and J by 6 bases, with 15 bases between. The CDR3 runs to 15 residues. The germline CDR1 and CDR2 sequences are MDHEN and SYDVKM. This CDR3 reads CASSLAGEAFQPQHF. The DNA of the CDR3 is TGTGCCAGCAGTTTGGCAGGGGAAGCATTTCAGCCCCAGCATTTT.